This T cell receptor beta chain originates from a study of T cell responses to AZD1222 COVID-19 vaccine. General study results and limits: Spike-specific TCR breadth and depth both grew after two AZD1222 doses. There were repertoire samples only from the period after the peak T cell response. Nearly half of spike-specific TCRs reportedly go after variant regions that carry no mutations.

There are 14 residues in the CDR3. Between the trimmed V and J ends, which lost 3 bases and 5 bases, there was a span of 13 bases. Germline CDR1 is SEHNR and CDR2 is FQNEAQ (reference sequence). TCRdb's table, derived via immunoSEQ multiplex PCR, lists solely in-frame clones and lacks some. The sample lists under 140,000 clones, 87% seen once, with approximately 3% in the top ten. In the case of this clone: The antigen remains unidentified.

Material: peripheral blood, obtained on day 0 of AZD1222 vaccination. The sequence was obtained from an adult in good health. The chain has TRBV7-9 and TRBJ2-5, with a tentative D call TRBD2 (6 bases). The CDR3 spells CASSFGGTGETQYF. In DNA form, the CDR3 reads TGTGCCAGCAGCTTTGGCGGGACGGGGGAGACCCAGTACTTC.